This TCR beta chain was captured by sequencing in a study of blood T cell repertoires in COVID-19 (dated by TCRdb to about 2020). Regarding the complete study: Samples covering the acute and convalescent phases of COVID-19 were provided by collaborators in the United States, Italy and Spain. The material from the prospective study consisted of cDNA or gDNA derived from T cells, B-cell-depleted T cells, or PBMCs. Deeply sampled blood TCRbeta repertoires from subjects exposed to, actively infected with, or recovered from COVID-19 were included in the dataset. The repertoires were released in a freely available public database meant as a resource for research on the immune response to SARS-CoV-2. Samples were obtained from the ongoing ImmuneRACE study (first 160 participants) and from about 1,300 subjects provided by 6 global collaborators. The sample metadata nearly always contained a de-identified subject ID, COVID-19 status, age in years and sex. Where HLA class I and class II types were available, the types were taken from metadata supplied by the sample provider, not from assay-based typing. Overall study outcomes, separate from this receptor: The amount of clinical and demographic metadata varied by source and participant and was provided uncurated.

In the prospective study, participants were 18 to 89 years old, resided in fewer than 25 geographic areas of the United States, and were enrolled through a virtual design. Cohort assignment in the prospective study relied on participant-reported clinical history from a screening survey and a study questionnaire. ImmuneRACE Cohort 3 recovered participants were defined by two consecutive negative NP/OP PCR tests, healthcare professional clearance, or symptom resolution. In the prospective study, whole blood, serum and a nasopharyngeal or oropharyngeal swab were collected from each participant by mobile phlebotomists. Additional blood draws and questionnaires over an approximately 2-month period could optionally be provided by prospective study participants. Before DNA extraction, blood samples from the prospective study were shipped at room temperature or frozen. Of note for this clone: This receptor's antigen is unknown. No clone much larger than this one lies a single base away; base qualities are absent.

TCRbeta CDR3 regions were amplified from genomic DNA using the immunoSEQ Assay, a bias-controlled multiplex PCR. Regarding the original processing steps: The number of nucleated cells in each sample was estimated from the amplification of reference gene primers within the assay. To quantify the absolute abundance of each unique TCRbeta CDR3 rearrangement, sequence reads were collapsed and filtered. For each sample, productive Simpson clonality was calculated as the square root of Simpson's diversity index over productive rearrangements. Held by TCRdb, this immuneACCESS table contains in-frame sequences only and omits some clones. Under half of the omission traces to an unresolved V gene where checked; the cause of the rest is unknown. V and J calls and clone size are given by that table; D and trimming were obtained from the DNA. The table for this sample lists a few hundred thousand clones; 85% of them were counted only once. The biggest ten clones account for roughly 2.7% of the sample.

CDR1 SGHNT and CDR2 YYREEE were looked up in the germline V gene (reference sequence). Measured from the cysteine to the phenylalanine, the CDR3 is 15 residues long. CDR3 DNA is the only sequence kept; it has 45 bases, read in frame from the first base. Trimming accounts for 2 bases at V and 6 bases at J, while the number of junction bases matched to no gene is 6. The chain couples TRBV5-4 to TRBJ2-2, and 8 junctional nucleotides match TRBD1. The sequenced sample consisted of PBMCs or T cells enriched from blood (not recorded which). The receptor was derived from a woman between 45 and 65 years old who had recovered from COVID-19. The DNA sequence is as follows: TGTGCCAGCAGCTTTGTCCAGGGGGCGTCCGGGGAGCTGTTTTTT. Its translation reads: CASSFVQGASGELFF.